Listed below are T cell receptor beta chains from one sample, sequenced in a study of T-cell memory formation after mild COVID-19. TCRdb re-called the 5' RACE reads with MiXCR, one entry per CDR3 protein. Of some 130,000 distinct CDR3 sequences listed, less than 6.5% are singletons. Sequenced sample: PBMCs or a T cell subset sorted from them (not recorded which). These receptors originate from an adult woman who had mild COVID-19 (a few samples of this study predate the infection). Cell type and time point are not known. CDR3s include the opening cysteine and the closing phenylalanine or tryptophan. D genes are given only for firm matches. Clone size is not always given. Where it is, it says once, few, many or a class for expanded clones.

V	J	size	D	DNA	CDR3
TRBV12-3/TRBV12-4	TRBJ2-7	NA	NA	TGTGCCAGCAGCTCCCGTCGGGGGGACATAGGAAAGCAGTACTTC	CASSSRRGDIGKQYF
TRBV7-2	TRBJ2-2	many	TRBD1	TGTGCCAGCAGCAAGATGACAGGGCCCGGGGAGCTGTTTTTT	CASSKMTGPGELFF
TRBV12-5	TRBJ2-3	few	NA	TGTGCTAGTGGTTTGGTACCGGGGGCTAGCACAGATACGCAGTATTTT	CASGLVPGASTDTQYF
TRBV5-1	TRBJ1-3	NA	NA	TGCGCCAGCAGCCCATACAGCTATGGAAACACCATATATTTT	CASSPYSYGNTIYF
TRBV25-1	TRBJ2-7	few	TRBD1	TGTGCCAGCAGTGACCACCAGGCTGGGGACAGCAAAAACTTC	CASSDHQAGDSKNF
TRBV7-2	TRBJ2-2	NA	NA	TGTGCCAGCATCCACAGGGTATTGAACACCGGGGAGCTGTTTTTT	CASIHRVLNTGELFF
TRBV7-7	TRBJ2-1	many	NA	TGTGCTAGCAGCCCAGGACAGCTCAATGAGCAGTTCTTC	CASSPGQLNEQFF
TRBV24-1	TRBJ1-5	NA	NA	TGTGCCACCAGTGATACAGGGATTTGGAAGCCCCAGCATTTT	CATSDTGIWKPQHF
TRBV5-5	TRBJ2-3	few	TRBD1	TGTGCCAGCAGCCGGGACAGGGGCGAGGGGCAGTATTTT	CASSRDRGEGQYF
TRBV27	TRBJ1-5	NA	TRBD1	TGTGCCAGCAGTTTCGGACAGGGGCATCAGCCCCAGCATTTT	CASSFGQGHQPQHF
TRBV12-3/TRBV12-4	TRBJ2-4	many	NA	TGTGCCAGCAGCCTGGGGGGGCCTTCCAAAAACATTCAGTACTTC	CASSLGGPSKNIQYF
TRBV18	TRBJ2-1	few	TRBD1	TGTGCCAGCTCACCCGACGGGAAAGGGACAGATTACAATGAGCAGTTCTTC	CASSPDGKGTDYNEQFF
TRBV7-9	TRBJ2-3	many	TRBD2	TGTGCCAGTGTGACTAGCGGGGTTGCGGGTGGGAGCACAGATACGCAGTATTTT	CASVTSGVAGGSTDTQYF
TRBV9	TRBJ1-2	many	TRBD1	TGTGCCAGCAGCGTACTTCCGGGACAGAACAACTATGGCTACACCTTC	CASSVLPGQNNYGYTF
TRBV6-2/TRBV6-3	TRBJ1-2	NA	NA	TGTGCCAGCAGCGTCGTCGGACGGAACTTCCTTGGCTACACCTTC	CASSVVGRNFLGYTF
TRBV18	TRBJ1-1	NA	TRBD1	TGTGCCAGCTCACCACCGAAGGGAGGGACAGTGAACACTGAAGCTTTCTTT	CASSPPKGGTVNTEAFF
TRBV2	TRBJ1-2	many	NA	TGTGCCAGCAGTCTTGGACAGTATGGCTACACCTTC	CASSLGQYGYTF
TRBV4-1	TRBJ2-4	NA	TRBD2	TGCGCCAGCAGCCTGAGGACTAGCGATTATCTAGCCAAAAACATTCAGTACTTC	CASSLRTSDYLAKNIQYF
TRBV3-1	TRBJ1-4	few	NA	TGTGCCAGCAGCCAAGATGGGCAGCATAATGAAAAACTGTTTTTT	CASSQDGQHNEKLFF
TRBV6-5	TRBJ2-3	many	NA	TGTGCCAGCAAGCGGTCAGATACGCAGTATTTT	CASKRSDTQYF
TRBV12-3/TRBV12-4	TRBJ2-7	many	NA	TGTGCCAGCAGCCCAGGGAGAGTGGACGAGCAGTACTTC	CASSPGRVDEQYF
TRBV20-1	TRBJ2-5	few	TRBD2	TGCAGTGCTAGCTTAGCGGGAGTGGAGACCCAGTACTTC	CSASLAGVETQYF
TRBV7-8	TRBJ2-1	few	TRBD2	TGTGCCAGCTTTAGTCCCAGCGGGAAACGGGATGAGCAGTTCTTC	CASFSPSGKRDEQFF
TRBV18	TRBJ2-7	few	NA	TGTGCCAGCTCCCCAAACGGGGCGACCGGGGAGCAGTACTTC	CASSPNGATGEQYF
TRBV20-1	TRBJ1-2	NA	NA	TGCAGTGCTTCGACGGGACCCAATGGCTACACCTTC	CSASTGPNGYTF
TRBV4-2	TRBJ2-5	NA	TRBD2	TGTGCCAGCAGCCCCGGACTAGCAAATCAAGAGACCCAGTACTTC	CASSPGLANQETQYF
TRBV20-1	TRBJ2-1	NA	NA	TGCAGTGCGAGCAGCTCGTATCCAAATGAGCAGTTCTTC	CSASSSYPNEQFF
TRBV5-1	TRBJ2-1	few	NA	TGCGCCAGCAGACGTCAGGGAATGGGAAATGAGCAGTTCTTC	CASRRQGMGNEQFF
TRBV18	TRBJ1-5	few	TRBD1	TGTGCCAGCTCAGAACAGGGGACTAATCAGCCCCAGCATTTT	CASSEQGTNQPQHF
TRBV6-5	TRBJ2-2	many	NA	TGTGCCAGCAAGGCAGACCCCGGGGGAATGTTTTTT	CASKADPGGMFF
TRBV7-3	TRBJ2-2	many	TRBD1	TGTGCCAGCAGCAGATCGGACAGGCCCTTGACCGGGGAGCTGTTTTTT	CASSRSDRPLTGELFF
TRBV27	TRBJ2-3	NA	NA	TGTGCCAGCAGTTTAAAGTCATCGCTCGGCGGGGCTACGCAGTATTTT	CASSLKSSLGGATQYF
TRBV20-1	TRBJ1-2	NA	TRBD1	TGCAGTGCTAGAGATCGGGACAGGGGGCGTAGTGGCTACACCTTC	CSARDRDRGRSGYTF
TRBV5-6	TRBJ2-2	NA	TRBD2	TGTGCCAGCAGCGGTGGGACTATCGACACCGGGGAGCTGTTTTTT	CASSGGTIDTGELFF
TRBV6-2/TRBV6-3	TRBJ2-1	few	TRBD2	TGTGCCAGCAGTTACTCGACTAGCGGGGGGAGTTACAATGAGCAGTTCTTC	CASSYSTSGGSYNEQFF
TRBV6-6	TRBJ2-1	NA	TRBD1	TGTGCCAGCAGCCAAACCGCGGGACAGGGGGGAGGAGAGCAGTTCTTC	CASSQTAGQGGGEQFF
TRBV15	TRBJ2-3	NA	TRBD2	TGTGCCACCAGCTCCCGAGCGGGAGCAGGAGATACGCAGTATTTT	CATSSRAGAGDTQYF
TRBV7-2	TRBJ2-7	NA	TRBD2	TGTGCCAGCGGCCTTAGCGGGAGCTCCTACGAGCAGTACTTC	CASGLSGSSYEQYF
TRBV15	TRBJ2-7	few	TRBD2	TGTGCCACCAGCAGAGATAGCGGGAGGGAGGAGCAGTACTTC	CATSRDSGREEQYF
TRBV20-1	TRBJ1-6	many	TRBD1	TGCAGTGCCATTACAGGGGCCTATAATTCACCCCTCCACTTT	CSAITGAYNSPLHF
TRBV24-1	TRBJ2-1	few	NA	TGTGCCACCAGTCACCCGGGGCCGAGGGGCGAGCAGTTCTTC	CATSHPGPRGEQFF
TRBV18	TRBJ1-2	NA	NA	TGTGCCAGCTCACCGGGCCCCGGGGACTATGGCTACACCTTC	CASSPGPGDYGYTF